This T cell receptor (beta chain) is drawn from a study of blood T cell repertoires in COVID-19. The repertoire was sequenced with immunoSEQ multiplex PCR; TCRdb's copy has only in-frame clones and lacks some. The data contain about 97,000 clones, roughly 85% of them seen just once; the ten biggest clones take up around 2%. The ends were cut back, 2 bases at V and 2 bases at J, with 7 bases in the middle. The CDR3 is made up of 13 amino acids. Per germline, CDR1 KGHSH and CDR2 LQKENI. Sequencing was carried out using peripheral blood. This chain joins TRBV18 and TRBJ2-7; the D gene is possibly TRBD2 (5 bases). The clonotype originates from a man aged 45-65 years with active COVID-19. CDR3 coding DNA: TGTGCCAGCTCACCATCCGGGACCTACGAGCAGTACTTC. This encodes CASSPSGTYEQYF. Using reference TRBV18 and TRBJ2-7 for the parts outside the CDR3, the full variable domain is NAGVMQNPRHLVRRRGQEARLRCSPMKGHSHVYWYRQLPEEGLKFMVYLQKENIIDESGMPKERFSAEFPKEGPSILRIQQVVRGDSAAYFCASSPSGTYEQYFGPGTRLTVT.